Each of the 15 T cell receptor beta chains below was sequenced from the same sample in a study of patients and donors after allogeneic stem cell transplantation. MiXCR was run by TCRdb on the RT-PCR reads, yielding one entry per CDR3 protein. This table has approximately 140,000 distinct CDR3 sequences, 30% to 45% appearing once. The sequenced sample was blood, either unsorted or a sorted T cell fraction (not recorded which). The origin of the receptors is a human donor who was either an allogeneic HSCT recipient or a stem cell or donor lymphocyte infusion donor (not recorded which). It is not recorded whose cells these are; they may come from a transplant donor.

This clonotype was counted between two and nine times. J is TRBJ1-2 and V is TRBV12-3 or TRBV12-4, with 10 bases lining up with TRBD1. CDR3 length equals 16 residues. J lost 7 bases, V lost 3 bases, and 11 bases had no gene match. DNA of the CDR3: TGTGCCAGCAGTTTTTCCGGGACAGGGGCGTGGAGTGGCTACACCTTC. It encodes CASSFSGTGAWSGYTF.

CDR3 loop: CAISESTLRDNSPLHF. CDR3 in DNA: TGTGCCATCAGTGAGTCGACGTTGAGGGACAATTCACCCCTCCACTTT. The gene calls are TRBV10-3 and TRBJ1-6; weak D call: TRBD1 (5 bases). This CDR3 is 16 amino acids long. Looked up from germline, CDR1 is ENHRY and CDR2 is SYGVKD. V lost 0 bases and J lost 7, with 13 bases in between.

J is TRBJ1-2 and V is TRBV12-3 or TRBV12-4; D unclear. The CDR3 is 14 residues long. V lost 1 base to trimming and J lost 8 bases, with 14 bases between them. The CDR3 sequence: CASSLGRPARGYTF. The CDR3 bases are TGTGCCAGCAGTTTAGGCCGTCCTGCTAGGGGCTACACCTTC.

V usage is TRBV5-1 and J usage is TRBJ2-1; D is unresolved. This CDR3 region has 13 residues. CDR1 is SGHRS, CDR2 YFSETQ, per germline. Trimming left V 3 bases short and J 3 bases short, with 7 bases between. CDR3 in DNA: TGCGCCAGCAGCTCGGCGAACTACAATGAGCAGTTCTTC. As protein: CASSSANYNEQFF.

This clonotype was detected ten times or more. CDR3 sequence: CATSRDRDEQFF. In DNA form, the CDR3 reads TGTGCCACCAGCAGAGATCGGGATGAGCAGTTCTTC. The J gene is TRBJ2-1, the V gene TRBV15; no reliable D call. The V and J ends lost 0 bases and 8 bases respectively, with 5 bases between them. The length of the CDR3 is 12 residues. The germline gives CDR1 LNHNV, CDR2 YYDKDF (reference sequence).

V and J are TRBV5-4 and TRBJ2-5; 8 bases fit TRBD1. The length of the CDR3 is 16 residues. Germline lookup yields CDR1 SGHNT and CDR2 YYREEE (reference sequence). V trimming: 2 bases; J trimming: 1 base; junction bases outside the gene matches: 7. The CDR3 nucleotides read TGTGCCAGCAGCTTATATCGGACAGGGACCCAAGAGACCCAGTACTTC. Encoded protein: CASSLYRTGTQETQYF.

With respect to this clonotype: Without the conserved terminal phenylalanine or tryptophan, this CDR3 likely stems from a read error. The DNA is omitted, as the CDR3 cannot be located on it reliably, and the CDR3 follows TCRdb's listing. The rearrangement uses TRBV4-2 and TRBJ1-1; the table's D call, TRBD1, has no DNA check behind it. Germline CDR1 LGHNA, CDR2 YNFKEQ. Termini included, the CDR3 measures 10 amino acids. The CDR3 is CASSQDTGLL.

This chain uses TRBV9 with TRBJ2-3; no definite D call. The germline V and J ends were trimmed by 3 bases and 1 base, with 12 bases remaining between them. Germline V gene data show CDR1 as SGDLS and CDR2 as YYNGEE. The CDR3 is made up of 15 amino acids. Written as DNA, the CDR3 is TGTGCCAGCAGCGGAGACATTTTGCGCACAGATACGCAGTATTTT. Protein: CASSGDILRTDTQYF. Together with reference TRBV9 and TRBJ2-3, the CDR3 gives the full variable domain: DSGVTQTPKHLITATGQRVTLRCSPRSGDLSVYWYQQSLDQGLQFLIQYYNGEERAKGNILERFSAQQFPDLHSELNLSSLELGDSALYFCASSGDILRTDTQYFGPGTRLTVL.

This chain uses TRBV7-3 with TRBJ1-2; the match to TRBD1 covers 9 bases. V was clipped by 4 bases and J by 8 bases; unmatched bases: 5. Germline V gene data show CDR1 as SGHTA and CDR2 as FQGTGA. The CDR3 consists of 13 residues. CDR3 DNA: TGTGCCAGCAGCTACGGGACAGGGCAGGGCTACACCTTC. It translates to CASSYGTGQGYTF.

The chain couples TRBV27 to TRBJ2-1; no definite D call. V gave up 1 base and J gave up 1 base, with 2 bases separating them. Germline lookup yields CDR1 MNHEY and CDR2 SMNVEV (reference sequence). The CDR3 is 13 residues long. In nucleotides, the CDR3 is TGTGCCAGCAGTTTATTTTCCTACAATGAGCAGTTCTTC. Translating gives CASSLFSYNEQFF.

This clonotype was counted only a few times. The chain recombines TRBV29-1 with TRBJ1-1; no clear D gene. The length of the CDR3 is 9 residues. The germline V gene encodes CDR1 SQVTM and CDR2 ANQGSEA. V lost 7 bases and J 3 bases, leaving 3 bases between the germline ends. The CDR3 spells CSADTEAFF. DNA for the CDR3: TGCAGCGCGGACACTGAAGCTTTCTTT.

This clonotype was observed a handful of times. The chain carries TRBV5-6 and TRBJ1-1, with D uncertain. The CDR3 runs to 15 residues. Germline V gene lookup returns CDR1 SGHDT and CDR2 YYEEEE. V lost 1 base and J 7 bases, leaving 17 bases between the germline ends. CDR3 coding DNA: TGTGCCAGCAGCTTGATTGGTAGGGCGGAGGTTGAAGCTTTCTTT. This sequence encodes CASSLIGRAEVEAFF.

In this sample, this clonotype turned up a few times. J is TRBJ1-1 and V is TRBV9, with 8 bases lining up with TRBD1. The germline V gene has CDR1 SGDLS and CDR2 YYNGEE. The ends lost 4 bases at V and 0 bases at J; junction bases unmatched: 5. This CDR3 has 15 residues. CDR3: CASSTRQGMNTEAFF. In nucleotides, the CDR3 is TGTGCCAGCAGCACACGACAGGGGATGAACACTGAAGCTTTCTTT.

The rearrangement joins TRBV5-5 to TRBJ2-2, with D unresolved. The CDR3 has 16 amino acids. The V gene lost 1 base and the J gene lost 4 bases, with 14 bases spanning the gap. CDR1 is SGHKS, CDR2 YYEKEE, per germline (reference sequence). In DNA form, the CDR3 reads TGTGCCAGCAGCTTGTTTAAGGAAACCACCACCGGGGAGCTGTTTTTT. This translates into CASSLFKETTTGELFF.

The V and J genes are TRBV7-3 and TRBJ1-1; 8 positions agree with TRBD1. V trimming: 3 bases; J trimming: 1 base; junction bases outside the gene matches: 4. The germline gives CDR1 SGHTA, CDR2 FQGTGA. The CDR3 runs to 15 residues. CDR3 protein: CASSLGQVPNTEAFF. The DNA of the CDR3 is TGTGCCAGCAGCTTGGGACAGGTGCCGAACACTGAAGCTTTCTTT.